A selection of T cell receptor beta chains follows, all from one sample in a study of human T cells and chemical hapten exposure. Using its own MiXCR run on the RACE reads, TCRdb lists one record per CDR3 protein. The data contain some 99,000 distinct CDR3 sequences, 9.2% of them singletons. The source was whole blood, collected in connection with sensitization to the hapten diphenylcyclopropenone (DPC). Every receptor here comes from a woman in her thirties or forties with alopecia areata. Some clones in this sample may be carry-over from other donors' samples. Both conserved end residues are part of each CDR3. A D gene is named only where the DNA matches it firmly. Clone size is shown for a subset of rows, as once, few, many or a class of expanded clone.

abundance	d_gene	v_gene	len	j_gene	CDR3aa	CDR3nt
-	TRBD2	TRBV6-2/TRBV6-3	14	TRBJ2-7	CASQSGGGLKEQYF	TGTGCCAGCCAGAGTGGCGGGGGACTTAAAGAGCAGTACTTC
few	-	TRBV12-3/TRBV12-4	13	TRBJ1-1	CASSSIVNTEAFF	TGTGCCAGCAGTTCGATCGTGAACACTGAAGCTTTCTTT
many	TRBD2	TRBV10-2	12	TRBJ2-1	CATGGARNEQFF	TGCGCCACCGGGGGGGCCCGAAATGAGCAGTTCTTC
-	TRBD2	TRBV20-1	15	TRBJ2-1	CSARLPGGSYNEQFF	TGCAGTGCTAGACTACCGGGGGGCTCCTACAATGAGCAGTTCTTC
many	-	TRBV4-2	18	TRBJ2-3	CASSQDPERGIIRDTQYF	TGTGCCAGCAGCCAAGATCCAGAAAGGGGGATCATTAGGGATACGCAGTATTTT
few	-	TRBV4-3	15	TRBJ1-5	CASSQVYGGDQPQHF	TGCGCCAGCAGCCAAGTTTATGGAGGGGACCAGCCCCAGCATTTT
-	-	TRBV18	14	TRBJ2-2	CASTLGTNTGELFF	TGTGCCTCCACGCTGGGGACGAACACCGGGGAGCTGTTTTTT
many	-	TRBV20-1	14	TRBJ2-7	CSARPMQGRYEQYF	TGCAGTGCTAGACCCATGCAGGGGCGGTACGAGCAGTACTTC
few	-	TRBV20-1	11	TRBJ2-7	CSARATYEQYF	TGCAGTGCTCGAGCAACCTACGAGCAGTACTTC
many	TRBD2	TRBV4-1	17	TRBJ2-6	CASSQRLAGDGANVLTF	TGCGCCAGCAGCCAGAGACTAGCGGGGGATGGGGCCAACGTCCTGACTTTC
-	-	TRBV6-6	18	TRBJ1-3	CASSYSIRLGHSGNTIYF	TGTGCCAGCAGTTACTCGATTCGGCTTGGGCACTCTGGAAACACCATATATTTT
few	-	TRBV21-1	19	TRBJ2-7	CASRIRVFTPGTLLSEQYF	TGTGCCAGCAGGATCCGGGTATTCACGCCCGGGACCTTGCTAAGCGAGCAGTACTTC
many	-	TRBV5-1	15	TRBJ2-2	CASNLGGGTTGELFF	TGCGCCAGCAACTTGGGTGGAGGCACCACCGGGGAGCTGTTTTTT
many	-	TRBV11-2	12	TRBJ2-1	CASSPRINEQFF	TGTGCCAGCAGCCCTCGTATCAATGAGCAGTTCTTC
-	-	TRBV7-9	16	TRBJ2-7	CASSLGTLMPTYEQYF	TGTGCCAGCAGCTTGGGCACCCTTATGCCCACCTACGAGCAGTACTTC
-	-	TRBV25-1	14	TRBJ2-1	CASSADPTGNEQFF	TGTGCCAGCAGTGCCGACCCGACAGGCAATGAGCAGTTCTTC
once	-	TRBV5-1	14	TRBJ2-3	CASSFDSYTDTQYF	TGCGCCAGCAGCTTCGATAGCTACACAGATACGCAGTATTTT
-	-	TRBV5-4	15	TRBJ1-2	CASSPNPGGDYGYTF	TGTGCCAGCAGCCCAAATCCCGGGGGAGACTATGGCTACACCTTC
many	-	TRBV4-1	16	TRBJ2-1	CASSQVDLVSYNEQFF	TGCGCCAGCAGCCAAGTTGATCTCGTGTCTTACAATGAGCAGTTCTTC
few	-	TRBV7-2	15	TRBJ1-2	CASSSQQGSNYGYTF	TGTGCCAGCAGCTCGCAACAGGGATCTAACTATGGCTACACCTTC
few	-	TRBV29-1	13	TRBJ1-2	CSVGQGRGYGYTF	TGCAGCGTTGGGCAGGGGAGAGGCTATGGCTACACCTTC
many	-	TRBV6-2/TRBV6-3	15	TRBJ2-4	CASSRRGYDKNIQYF	TGTGCCAGCAGTCGCAGGGGATATGACAAAAACATTCAGTACTTC
-	TRBD2	TRBV6-1	16	TRBJ2-3	CASSDYVAGGRDTQYF	TGTGCCAGCAGTGATTACGTAGCGGGGGGGCGCGATACGCAGTATTTT
few	-	TRBV28	15	TRBJ1-5	CASTLIWGRNQPQHF	TGTGCCAGTACCCTAATTTGGGGGAGGAATCAGCCCCAGCATTTT
-	TRBD2	TRBV7-9	15	TRBJ2-3	CASSPTSGAGDTQYF	TGTGCCAGCAGCCCGACTAGCGGGGCGGGGGATACGCAGTATTTT
-	-	TRBV19	15	TRBJ1-3	CASSTISGSGNTIYF	TGTGCCAGTAGTACGATCAGCGGATCTGGAAACACCATATATTTT
few	-	TRBV29-1	14	TRBJ1-2	CSVEAAGEYYGYTF	TGCAGCGTTGAAGCAGCGGGGGAATACTATGGCTACACCTTC
few	TRBD1	TRBV7-9	13	TRBJ2-7	CASSRDSAYEQYF	TGTGCCAGCAGCCGGGACAGCGCCTACGAGCAGTACTTC
few	TRBD2	TRBV20-1	15	TRBJ2-1	CSARDTSGPIGMQFF	TGCAGTGCTAGAGATACTAGCGGGCCAATAGGGATGCAGTTCTTC
-	-	TRBV3-1	12	TRBJ2-7	CASSQADRSPNF	TGTGCCAGCAGCCAAGCCGACAGGTCTCCGAACTTC
-	-	TRBV6-6	15	TRBJ1-1	CASSYSIRQPTEAFF	TGTGCCAGCAGTTACTCGATCAGACAGCCGACTGAAGCCTTCTTT
many	-	TRBV19	13	TRBJ1-1	CASSTDKNTEAFF	TGTGCCAGTAGTACGGACAAGAACACTGAAGCTTTCTTT
-	TRBD2	TRBV7-9	15	TRBJ2-3	CASSSSGGGGDTQYF	TGTGCCAGCAGTTCTAGCGGGGGCGGTGGAGATACGCAGTATTTT
many	-	TRBV7-8	13	TRBJ2-4	CASSRPISDIQYF	TGTGCCAGCAGTCGACCCATATCAGACATTCAGTACTTC
many	-	TRBV7-2	13	TRBJ2-7	CASSRDGDYEQYF	TGTGCCAGCAGCCGTGACGGGGACTACGAGCAGTACTTC
-	-	TRBV7-8	13	TRBJ1-5	CASSLSRAQPQHF	TGTGCCAGCAGCTTGTCCAGGGCCCAGCCCCAGCATTTT